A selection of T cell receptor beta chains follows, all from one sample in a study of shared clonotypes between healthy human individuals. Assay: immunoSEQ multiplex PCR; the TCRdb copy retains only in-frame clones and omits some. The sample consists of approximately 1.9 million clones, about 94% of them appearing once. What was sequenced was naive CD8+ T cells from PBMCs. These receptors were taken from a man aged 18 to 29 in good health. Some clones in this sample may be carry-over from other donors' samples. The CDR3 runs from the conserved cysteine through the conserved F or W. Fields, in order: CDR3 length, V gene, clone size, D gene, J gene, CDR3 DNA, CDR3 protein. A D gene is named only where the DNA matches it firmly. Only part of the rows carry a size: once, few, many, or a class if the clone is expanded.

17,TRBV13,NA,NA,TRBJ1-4,TGTGCCAGCAGCCTTTCCTGGACCTCCCCGGACAATGAAAAACTGTTTTTT,CASSLSWTSPDNEKLFF
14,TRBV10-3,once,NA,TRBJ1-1,TGTGCCATCAGTGCCTTTGACACGAACACTGAAGCTTTCTTT,CAISAFDTNTEAFF
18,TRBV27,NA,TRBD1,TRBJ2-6,TGTGCCAGCAGTCCGGCCCGGGACAGGGGGCCTGGGGCCAACGTCCTGACTTTC,CASSPARDRGPGANVLTF
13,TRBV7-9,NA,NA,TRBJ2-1,TGTGCCAGCAGCCGTTTGCTAGCGACTGAGCAGTTCTTC,CASSRLLATEQFF
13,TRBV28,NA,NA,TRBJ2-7,TGTGCCAGCAGCCTCACAGGTGACTACGAGCAGTACTTC,CASSLTGDYEQYF
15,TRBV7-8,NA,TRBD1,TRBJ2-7,TGTGCCAGCAGCTCCGTAGGGGGCAGGGGCTACGAGCAGTACTTC,CASSSVGGRGYEQYF
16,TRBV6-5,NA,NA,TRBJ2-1,TGTGCCAGCAGTTACTCGAGACAGACGACCTACAATGAGCAGTTCTTC,CASSYSRQTTYNEQFF
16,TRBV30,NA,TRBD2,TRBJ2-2,TGTGCCTCCCTCCCGGGGGGGTCAACGGACACCGGGGAGCTGTTTTTT,CASLPGGSTDTGELFF
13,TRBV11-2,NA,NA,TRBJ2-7,TGTGCCAGCACCGACGACAGGACCTACGAGCAGTACTTC,CASTDDRTYEQYF
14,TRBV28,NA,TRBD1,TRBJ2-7,TGTGCCAGCAGTTTATCCGGCAGGGGGTACGAGCAGTACTTC,CASSLSGRGYEQYF
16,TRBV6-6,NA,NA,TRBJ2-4,TGTGCCAGCAGTTACTTCCCCAGTAAAGCCAAAAACATTCAGTACTTC,CASSYFPSKAKNIQYF
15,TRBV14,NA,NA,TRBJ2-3,TGTGCCAGCAGCCTCCCCGGCTATAGCACAGATACGCAGTATTTT,CASSLPGYSTDTQYF
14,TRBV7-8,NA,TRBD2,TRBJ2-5,TGTGCCAGCAGCCCAGGGACTAGCGGTGAGACCCAGTACTTC,CASSPGTSGETQYF
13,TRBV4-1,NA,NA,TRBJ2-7,TGCGCCAGCAGCTTCGGGACTTCCTACGAGCAGTACTTC,CASSFGTSYEQYF
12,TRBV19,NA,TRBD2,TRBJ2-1,TGTGCCAGTATAACACTAGCGGGAGAGCAGTTCTTC,CASITLAGEQFF
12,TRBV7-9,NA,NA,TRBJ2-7,TGTGCCAGCAGCTCAATGACCCGTGAGCAGTACTTC,CASSSMTREQYF
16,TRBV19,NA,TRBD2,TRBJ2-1,TGTGCCAGTAGTAATCAGCGGGATCGACCAAACAATGAGCAGTTCTTC,CASSNQRDRPNNEQFF
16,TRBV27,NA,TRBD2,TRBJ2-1,TGTGCCAGCAGTCTGACTCGACTAGCGGGAGATAATGAGCAGTTCTTC,CASSLTRLAGDNEQFF
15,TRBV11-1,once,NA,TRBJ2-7,TGTGCCAGCAGCTTAGGGAGCAGGGCGGATTACGAGCAGTACTTC,CASSLGSRADYEQYF
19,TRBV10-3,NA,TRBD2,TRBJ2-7,TGTGCCATCAGGGATCCCGGGACAGGACGACTAGCGGGGTCCTACGAGCAGTACTTC,CAIRDPGTGRLAGSYEQYF
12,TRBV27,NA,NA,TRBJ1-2,TGTGCCAGCAGTACGGGGCCCTATGGCTACACCTTC,CASSTGPYGYTF
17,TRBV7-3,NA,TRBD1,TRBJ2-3,TGTGCCAGCAGCTCGACCTCTCCGGGACAGGGTCGCGATACGCAGTATTTT,CASSSTSPGQGRDTQYF
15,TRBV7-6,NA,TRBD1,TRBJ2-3,TGTGCCAGCAGCGTGACCAGGGGGATACGAGATACGCAGTATTTT,CASSVTRGIRDTQYF
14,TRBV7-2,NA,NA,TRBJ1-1,TGTGCCAGCAGCTTAGGGCAGCTGGGAACTGAAGCTTTCTTT,CASSLGQLGTEAFF
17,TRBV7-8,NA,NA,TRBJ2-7,TGTGCCAGCAGCGGGGGGTTAGAGGTTCTAGGGTTTTACGAGCAGTACTTC,CASSGGLEVLGFYEQYF
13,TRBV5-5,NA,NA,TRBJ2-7,TGTGCCAGCAGGGTCCTCGACCCCTACGAGCAGTACTTC,CASRVLDPYEQYF
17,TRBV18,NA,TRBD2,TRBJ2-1,TGTGCCAGCTCACCAAAGGAACTAGCGGGATGGAACAATGAGCAGTTCTTC,CASSPKELAGWNNEQFF
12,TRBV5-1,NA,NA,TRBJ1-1,TGCGCCAGCAGGGGTGGGGACACTGAAGCTTTCTTT,CASRGGDTEAFF